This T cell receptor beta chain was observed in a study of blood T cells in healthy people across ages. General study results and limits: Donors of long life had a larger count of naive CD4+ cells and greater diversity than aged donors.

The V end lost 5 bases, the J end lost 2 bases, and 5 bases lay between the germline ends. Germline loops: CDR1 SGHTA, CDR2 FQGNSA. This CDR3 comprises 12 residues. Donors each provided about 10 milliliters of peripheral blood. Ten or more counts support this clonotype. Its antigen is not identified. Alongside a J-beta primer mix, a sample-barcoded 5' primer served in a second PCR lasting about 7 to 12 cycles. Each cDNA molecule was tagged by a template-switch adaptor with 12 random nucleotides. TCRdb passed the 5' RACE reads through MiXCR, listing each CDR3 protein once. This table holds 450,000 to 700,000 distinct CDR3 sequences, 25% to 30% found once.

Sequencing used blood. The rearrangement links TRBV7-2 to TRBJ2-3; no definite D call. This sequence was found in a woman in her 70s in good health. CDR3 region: CASSPNTDTQYF. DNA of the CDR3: TGTGCCAGCAGCCCTAACACAGATACGCAGTATTTT.